This T cell receptor beta chain is from a study of T-cell reconstitution after alpha-beta-depleted transplantation in children. V was cut by 0 bases and J by 3 bases, with 9 bases left in between. Germline lookup yields CDR1 SGHRS and CDR2 YFSETQ. This CDR3 region has 15 residues. Preparation of the TCRbeta library was carried out with unique molecular identifiers. TCRdb processed the PCR reads anew with MiXCR; each CDR3 protein has one entry. The profile shows under 300,000 distinct CDR3 sequences, approximately 10% of them singletons. At least ten counts were recorded for this clonotype. This TCR came from a male patient between 2 and 10 years old who had a stem cell transplant for chronic granulomatous disease, so the T cells may come from the graft donor. This specimen consisted of peripheral blood, obtained 180 days after TCRalphabeta/CD19-depleted stem cell transplant. The chain uses TRBV5-1 and TRBJ2-2; no definite D call. CDR3 bases: TGCGCCAGCAGCTTGGGTCACTGGCACACCGGGGAGCTGTTTTTT. It is translated as CASSLGHWHTGELFF.